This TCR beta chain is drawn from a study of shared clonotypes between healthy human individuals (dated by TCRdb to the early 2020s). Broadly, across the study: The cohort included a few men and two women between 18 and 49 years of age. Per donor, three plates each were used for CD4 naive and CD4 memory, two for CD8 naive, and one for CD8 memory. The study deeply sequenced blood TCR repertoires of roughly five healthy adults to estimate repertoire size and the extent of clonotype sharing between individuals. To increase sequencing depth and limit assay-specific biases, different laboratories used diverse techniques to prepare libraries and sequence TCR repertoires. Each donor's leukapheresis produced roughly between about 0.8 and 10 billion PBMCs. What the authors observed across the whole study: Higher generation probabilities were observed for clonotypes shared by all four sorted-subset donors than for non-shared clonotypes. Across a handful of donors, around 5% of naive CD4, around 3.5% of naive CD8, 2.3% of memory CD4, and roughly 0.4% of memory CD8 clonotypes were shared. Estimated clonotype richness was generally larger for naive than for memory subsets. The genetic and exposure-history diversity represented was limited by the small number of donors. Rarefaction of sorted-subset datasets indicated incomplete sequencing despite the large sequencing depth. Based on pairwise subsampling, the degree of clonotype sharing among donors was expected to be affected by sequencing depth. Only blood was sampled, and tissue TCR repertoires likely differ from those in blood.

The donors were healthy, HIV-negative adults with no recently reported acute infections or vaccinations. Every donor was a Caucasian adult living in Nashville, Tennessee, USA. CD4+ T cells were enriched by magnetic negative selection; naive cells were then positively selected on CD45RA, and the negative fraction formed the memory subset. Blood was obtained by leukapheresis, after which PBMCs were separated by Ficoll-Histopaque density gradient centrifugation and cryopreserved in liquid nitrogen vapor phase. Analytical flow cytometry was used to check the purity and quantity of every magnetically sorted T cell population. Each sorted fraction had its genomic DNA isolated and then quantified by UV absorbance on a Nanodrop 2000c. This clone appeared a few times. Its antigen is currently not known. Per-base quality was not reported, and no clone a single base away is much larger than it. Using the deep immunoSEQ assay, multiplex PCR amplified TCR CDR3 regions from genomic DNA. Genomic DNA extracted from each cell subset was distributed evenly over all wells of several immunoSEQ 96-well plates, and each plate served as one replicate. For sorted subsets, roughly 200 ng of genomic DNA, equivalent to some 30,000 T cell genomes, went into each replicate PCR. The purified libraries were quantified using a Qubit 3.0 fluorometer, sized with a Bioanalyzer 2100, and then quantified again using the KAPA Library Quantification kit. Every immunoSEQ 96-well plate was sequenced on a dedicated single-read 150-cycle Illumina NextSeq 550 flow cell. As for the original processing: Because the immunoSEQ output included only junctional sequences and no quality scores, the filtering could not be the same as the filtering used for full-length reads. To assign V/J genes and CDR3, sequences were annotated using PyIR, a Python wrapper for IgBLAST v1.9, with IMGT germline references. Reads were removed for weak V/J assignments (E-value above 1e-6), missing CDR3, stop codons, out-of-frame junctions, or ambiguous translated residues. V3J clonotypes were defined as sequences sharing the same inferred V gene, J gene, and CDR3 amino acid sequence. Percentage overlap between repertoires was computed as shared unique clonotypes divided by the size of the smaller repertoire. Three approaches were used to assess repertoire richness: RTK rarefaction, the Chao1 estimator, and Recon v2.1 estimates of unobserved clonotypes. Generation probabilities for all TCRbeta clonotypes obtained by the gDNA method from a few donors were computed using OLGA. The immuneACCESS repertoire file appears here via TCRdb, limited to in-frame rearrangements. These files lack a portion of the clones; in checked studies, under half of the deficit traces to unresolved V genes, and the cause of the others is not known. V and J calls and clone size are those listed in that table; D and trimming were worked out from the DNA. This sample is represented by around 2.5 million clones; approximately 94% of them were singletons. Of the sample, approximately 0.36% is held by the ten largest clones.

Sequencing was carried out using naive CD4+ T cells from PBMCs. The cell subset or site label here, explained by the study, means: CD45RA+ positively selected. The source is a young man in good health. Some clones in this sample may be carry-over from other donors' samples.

The DNA sequence is given as TGTGCCAGCTCCCTTACGGTTGGCACTGAAGCTTTCTTT. It encodes CASSLTVGTEAFF. Rearrangement joined TRBV25-1 to TRBJ1-1; the D segment cannot be called with confidence. Per the germline V gene, MGHDK is the CDR1 and SYGVNS is the CDR2. The CDR3 measures 13 amino acids from cysteine to phenylalanine. The only DNA kept is the CDR3, 39 bases in frame from the first base. V is pared back by 8 bases and J by 4 bases, with 14 bases lying between the germline termini.